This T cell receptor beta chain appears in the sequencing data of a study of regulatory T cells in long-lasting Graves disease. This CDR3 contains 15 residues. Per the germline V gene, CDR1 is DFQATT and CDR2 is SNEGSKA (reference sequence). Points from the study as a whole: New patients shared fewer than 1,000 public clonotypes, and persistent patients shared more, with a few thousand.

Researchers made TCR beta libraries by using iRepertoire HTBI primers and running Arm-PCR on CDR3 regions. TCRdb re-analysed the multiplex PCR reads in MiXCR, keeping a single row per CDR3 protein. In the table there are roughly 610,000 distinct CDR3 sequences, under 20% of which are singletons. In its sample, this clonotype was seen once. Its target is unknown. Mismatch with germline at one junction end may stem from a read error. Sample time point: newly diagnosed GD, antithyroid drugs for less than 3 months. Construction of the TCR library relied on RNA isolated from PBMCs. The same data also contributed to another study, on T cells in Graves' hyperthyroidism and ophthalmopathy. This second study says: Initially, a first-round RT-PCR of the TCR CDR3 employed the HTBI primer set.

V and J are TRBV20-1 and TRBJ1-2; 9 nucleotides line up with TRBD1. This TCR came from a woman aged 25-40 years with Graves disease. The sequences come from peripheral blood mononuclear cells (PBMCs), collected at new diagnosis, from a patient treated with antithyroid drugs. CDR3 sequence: CSARAGTGPGGGCTF. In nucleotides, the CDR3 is TGCAGTGCTAGGGCCGGGACAGGGCCTGGTGGGGGCTGCACCTTC.